The entry that follows covers one T cell receptor beta chain sequence. The junction departs from germline at one end; a sequencing error may be responsible. This entry belongs to a study of blood T cell repertoires in COVID-19. Germline V gene sequence: CDR1 MNHEY, CDR2 SMNVEV (reference sequence). The CDR3 totals 12 residues. Libraries were prepared by immunoSEQ multiplex PCR; TCRdb keeps only in-frame clonotypes and omits some of them. The sample records 250,000 to 350,000 clones, 84% being singletons. V usage is TRBV27 and J usage is TRBJ2-1; TRBD1 agrees at 11 bases. This clonotype was sampled from a human donor with COVID-19, enrolled during active disease. The donor label of this sample is uncertain. Sequencing was performed on peripheral blood. Here the CDR3 reads CASSSRTGGAIF. The CDR3 DNA reads TGTGCCAGCAGTTCCCGGACAGGGGGCGCCATCTTC.